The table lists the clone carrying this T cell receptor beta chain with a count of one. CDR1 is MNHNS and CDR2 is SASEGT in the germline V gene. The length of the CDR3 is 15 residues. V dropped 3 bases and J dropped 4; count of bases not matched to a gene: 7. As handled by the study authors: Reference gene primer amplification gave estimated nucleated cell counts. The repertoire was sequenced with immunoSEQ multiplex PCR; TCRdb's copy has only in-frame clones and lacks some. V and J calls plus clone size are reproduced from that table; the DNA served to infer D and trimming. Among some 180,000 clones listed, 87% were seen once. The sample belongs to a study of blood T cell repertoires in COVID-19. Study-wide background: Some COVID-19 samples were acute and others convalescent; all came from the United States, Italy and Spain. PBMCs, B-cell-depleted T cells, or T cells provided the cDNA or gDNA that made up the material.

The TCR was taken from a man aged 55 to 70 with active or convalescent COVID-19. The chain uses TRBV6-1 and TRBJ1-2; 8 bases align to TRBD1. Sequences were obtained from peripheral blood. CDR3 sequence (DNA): TGTGCCAGCAGTGAGAGGACAGGGTATAGCTATGGCTACACCTTC. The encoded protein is CASSERTGYSYGYTF.